One and the same sample provided the 18 T cell receptor beta chains below, sequenced in a study of cytomegalovirus exposure and HLA in healthy donors (dated by TCRdb to about 2017). The method was the immunoSEQ multiplex PCR assay. For the multiplex PCR, a mixture combining 60 forward primers for TCR Vbeta segments and 13 reverse primers for TCR Jbeta segments was used. TCRdb carries this immuneACCESS record with in-frame sequences only. Its versions omit some clonotypes, under half of them owing to an unresolved V gene in the studies checked, with the rest unexplained. This sample gives under 250,000 clones in total; roughly 83% of them show up just once. The ten most abundant clones make up 0.71% of the sample. Sequences were obtained from PBMCs. The receptors were sampled from a boy aged 2-15 years in good health and CMV-seronegative.

V usage is TRBV2 and J usage is TRBJ1-2, with 8 nucleotides matching TRBD1. J lost 1 base, V lost 8 bases, and 15 bases had no gene match. Germline CDR1 SNHLY, CDR2 FYNNEI. This CDR3 contains 17 residues. As DNA, the CDR3 is TGTGCCAGCCGACTCTTCCCGGGACAGGCCCGTAACTATGGCTACACCTTC. Its translation is CASRLFPGQARNYGYTF.

The chain is built from TRBV9 and TRBJ1-2; TRBD1 matches 9 bases. The CDR3 sequence is 13 residues long. Germline CDR1 reads SGDLS; CDR2 reads YYNGEE. Trimming cost V 4 bases and J 4 bases; bases outside gene matches: 2. The CDR3 DNA reads as TGTGCCAGCAGCAGGGACAGGGCCTATGGCTACACCTTC. It encodes CASSRDRAYGYTF.

The chain couples TRBV28 to TRBJ2-7; TRBD1 aligns across 7 bases. V was pared by 8 bases and J by 1 base, with 5 bases of the junction left unmatched. Germline CDR1 and CDR2: MDHEN and SYDVKM. CDR3 length: 13 residues. As DNA, the CDR3 is TGTGCCAGCGCAGACAGGGTTTCCTACGAGCAGTACTTC. Amino acids: CASADRVSYEQYF.

V is TRBV30 and J is TRBJ2-7; 7 nucleotides agree with TRBD1. This CDR3 has 11 amino acids. CDR1 is GTSNPN and CDR2 is SVGIG in the germline V gene (reference sequence). Unmatched junction bases numbered 2, after V lost 4 bases and J lost 5 bases. CDR3 loop: CAWNRGHEQYF. The CDR3 DNA reads TGTGCCTGGAACAGGGGCCACGAGCAGTACTTC. The complete variable domain, with remaining parts taken from reference TRBV30 and TRBJ2-7, reads SQTIHQWPATLVQPVGSPLSLECTVEGTSNPNLYWYRQAAGRGLQLLFYSVGIGQISSEVPQNLSASRPQDRQFILSSKKLLLSDSGFYLCAWNRGHEQYFGPGTRLTVT.

This chain links TRBV4-2 with TRBJ2-3; the match to TRBD2 covers 8 bases. J was trimmed by 3 bases and V by 0 bases; bases with no gene match: 8. This CDR3 is 17 amino acids long. Germline CDR1 reads LGHNA; CDR2 reads YNFKEQ. This CDR3 is CASSQDGSGSRTDTQYF. Here the CDR3 DNA reads TGTGCCAGCAGCCAAGATGGGAGCGGGAGTCGGACAGATACGCAGTATTTT.

This sequence joins TRBV2 and TRBJ2-5, with 7 positions matching TRBD2. The V and J ends lost 1 base and 7 bases, in that order; junction bases with no gene match: 9. Germline loops: CDR1 SNHLY, CDR2 FYNNEI. The CDR3 contains 15 residues. CDR3 sequence (DNA): TGTGCCAGCAGTGAAGGGTTCGGGGGACTACTGACCCAGTACTTC. Translating gives CASSEGFGGLLTQYF.

V gene TRBV6-7 combines with J gene TRBJ1-2, with 9 bases that match TRBD1. TRBV6-7 is reported as an ORF; its role is uncertain. The CDR3 loop spans 13 amino acids. V shed 6 bases, J shed 8 bases, and the junction held 7 bases outside the gene matches. Here the CDR3 reads CASSPGQGGGYTF. In DNA, the CDR3 is TGTGCCAGCAGCCCGGGACAGGGAGGCGGCTACACCTTC.

The rearrangement uses TRBV19 and TRBJ2-4; tentative D call: TRBD1 (6 bases). In germline, CDR1 is LNHDA, CDR2 SQIVND (reference sequence). Deletions cut 7 bases from V and 3 bases from J, with 13 bases between. The CDR3 runs to 14 residues. The CDR3 bases are TGTGCCAGTAATAGGGACATCAGCAAAAACATTCAGTACTTC. It specifies CASNRDISKNIQYF.

CDR3: CASSLEGWPYEQYF. The DNA of the CDR3 is TGTGCCAGCAGCTTGGAGGGTTGGCCCTACGAGCAGTACTTC. The chain combines TRBV7-8 with TRBJ2-7; perhaps TRBD2 as D (6 bases). The CDR3 is 14 amino acids. Trimming removed 3 bases at V and 2 bases at J, with 11 bases between. CDR1 is SGHVS, CDR2 FQNEAQ, per germline.

The CDR3 DNA sequence: TGTGCCAGCTCACTAACGACAGCTTACGAGCAGTACTTC. Translated, it gives CASSLTTAYEQYF. The chain links TRBV18 to TRBJ2-7; tentatively, D is TRBD1 (5 bases). The length of the CDR3 is 13 residues. Trimming shortened V by 4 bases and J by 4 bases, and 11 bases separated the two germline ends. The germline V gene has CDR1 KGHSH and CDR2 LQKENI.

This chain joins TRBV5-6 and TRBJ1-2, with D unresolved. The CDR3 consists of 12 residues. The V gene's germline CDR1 is SGHDT and CDR2 YYEEEE. V lost 0 bases and J 8 bases, leaving 8 bases between the germline ends. The CDR3 here is CASSLGGGGYTF. CDR3 nucleotide sequence: TGTGCCAGCAGCTTGGGAGGAGGCGGCTACACCTTC.

The chain joins TRBV10-2 to TRBJ1-6; possibly TRBD1 for D (6 bases). Per the germline V gene, CDR1 is WSHSY and CDR2 is SAAADI. The germline V and J ends were trimmed by 6 bases and 7 bases, with 13 bases remaining between them. The length of the CDR3 is 14 residues. In DNA, the CDR3 is TGCGCCAGCAGCCCGACAGGCCCAAATTCACCCCTCCACTTT. Translating gives CASSPTGPNSPLHF.

The CDR3 here is CASSLLAGGTDTQYF. The CDR3 nucleotides read TGTGCCAGCAGTTTATTAGCGGGGGGCACAGATACGCAGTATTTT. The chain couples TRBV27 to TRBJ2-3, with 9 bases that match TRBD2. This CDR3 has 15 amino acids. Per germline, CDR1 MNHEY and CDR2 SMNVEV (reference sequence). The ends lost 1 base at V and 1 base at J; junction bases unmatched: 0.

The chain employs TRBV30 and TRBJ1-4; TRBD1 matches at 7 bases. Germline loops: CDR1 GTSNPN, CDR2 SVGIG (reference sequence). The CDR3 has 14 amino acids. The V and J ends lost 7 bases and 1 base, in that order; junction bases with no gene match: 6. The CDR3 protein is CAYETGITNEKLFF. CDR3 nucleotides: TGTGCCTACGAGACAGGGATAACTAATGAAAAACTGTTTTTT.

V is TRBV4-1 and J is TRBJ1-2; no clear D. V lost 0 bases to trimming and J lost 3 bases, with 11 bases between them. Germline values: CDR1 MGHRA, CDR2 YSYEKL. The CDR3 spans 15 residues. The CDR3 DNA follows: TGCGCCAGCAGCCAAGACGAACGGGGATACTATGGCTACACCTTC. Translation: CASSQDERGYYGYTF.

This rearrangement joins TRBV2 to TRBJ1-2; 8 bases fit TRBD1. CDR1 SNHLY and CDR2 FYNNEI come from the germline V gene. The CDR3 covers 14 residues. J gave up 5 bases and V 7 bases, and 9 bases lay outside the gene matches. CDR3 bases: TGTGCCAGCACCGGACAGGGCCTTATTTATGGCTACACCTTC. Its translation is CASTGQGLIYGYTF.

The chain recombines TRBV19 with TRBJ1-1; 7 bases are shared with TRBD1. Germline values: CDR1 LNHDA, CDR2 SQIVND (reference sequence). Trimming removed 4 bases from V and 4 bases from J; junction bases left unmatched: 3. The length of the CDR3 is 13 residues. In DNA, the CDR3 is TGTGCCAGTAGTAGCGGGACAGTCACTGAAGCTTTCTTT. It yields the protein CASSSGTVTEAFF.

The rearrangement joins TRBV4-1 to TRBJ2-1, with 8 bases fitting TRBD2. The length of the CDR3 is 17 residues. In germline, CDR1 is MGHRA, CDR2 YSYEKL. V gave up 0 bases and J gave up 0 bases; unmatched junction bases: 4. CDR3 sequence (DNA): TGCGCCAGCAGCCAAGAGTCAAGCGGGAGCTCCTACAATGAGCAGTTCTTC. This codes for CASSQESSGSSYNEQFF.